One sample yielded the 19 T cell receptor beta chains listed below, sequenced in a study of blood T cell repertoires in COVID-19 (TCRdb year 2020). The library was obtained by the immunoSEQ multiplex PCR assay. Imported from immuneACCESS, the table was reduced by TCRdb to in-frame sequences with V and J called. These copies leave out some clones; in studies compared against another copy, an unresolved V gene accounts for under half, and the cause of the remainder is not known. The sample table shows 90,000 to 120,000 clones, and roughly 84% are seen once. Approximately 4% of the sample goes to the ten largest clones. Sequenced material: peripheral blood. The source is a human donor in a cohort sampled during active COVID-19.

The rearrangement links TRBV28 to TRBJ2-1, with 9 bases identical to TRBD2. V shed 5 bases, J shed 5 bases, and the junction held 7 bases outside the gene matches. Germline V CDR1 and CDR2: MDHEN, SYDVKM. The CDR3 sequence is 15 residues long. The CDR3 sequence is CASSLGTSRNNEQFF. CDR3 bases: TGTGCCAGCAGTCTCGGGACTAGCAGGAACAATGAGCAGTTCTTC.

J is TRBJ2-5 and V is TRBV30; D gene unclear. Looked up from germline, CDR1 is GTSNPN and CDR2 is SVGIG (reference sequence). The CDR3 length is 12 residues. The ends were cut back, 3 bases at V and 5 bases at J, with 10 bases in the middle. As DNA, the CDR3 is TGTGCCTGGAGCTTCCTCGGGGAGACCCAGTACTTC. This codes for CAWSFLGETQYF.

The table lists this clone with a few counts. The chain recombines TRBV18 with TRBJ2-7, with D unresolved. Trimming removed 2 bases from V and 6 bases from J, with 5 bases in between. Per germline, CDR1 KGHSH and CDR2 LQKENI. The CDR3 is 11 amino acids. The CDR3 sequence: CASSPSREQYF. In DNA form, the CDR3 reads TGTGCCAGCTCACCATCCCGCGAGCAGTACTTC.

The genes are TRBV2 and TRBJ1-2, with TRBD1 matching 7 bases. CDR1 and CDR2 (germline): SNHLY, FYNNEI. This CDR3 contains 15 residues. The ends lost 6 bases at V and 4 bases at J; junction bases unmatched: 11. CDR3 in amino acids: CASREEITGAYGYTF. In nucleotides, the CDR3 is TGTGCCAGCAGGGAGGAGATCACAGGGGCCTATGGCTACACCTTC.

The CDR3 reads CASSLKLSPNTEAFF. The CDR3 DNA reads as TGTGCCAGCAGCTTAAAGCTAAGCCCGAACACTGAAGCTTTCTTT. The chain links TRBV7-9 to TRBJ1-1; D ambiguous. The V and J ends lost 2 bases and 1 base respectively, with 11 bases between them. The CDR3 covers 15 residues. Germline loops: CDR1 SEHNR, CDR2 FQNEAQ (reference sequence).

This chain uses TRBV21-1 with TRBJ1-2. TRBV21-1 is a recognized pseudogene. The CDR3 contains 17 residues. CDR3 sequence: CASSDYPRGGRGYGYTF. The CDR3 DNA reads TGTGCCAGCAGCGACTACCCAAGGGGAGGGAGAGGCTATGGCTACACCTTC.

The V and J genes are TRBV24-1 and TRBJ1-2; TRBD1 is a possible D gene (5 bases). V lost 3 bases and J lost 4, with 11 bases in between. The CDR3 is made up of 14 amino acids. Germline CDR1 is KGHDR and CDR2 is SFDVKD. CDR3 amino acids: CATSDMGRAYGYTF. CDR3 DNA sequence: TGTGCCACCAGTGATATGGGGCGCGCCTATGGCTACACCTTC.

This clone has only a few counts. The chain combines TRBV19 with TRBJ2-1; 11 nucleotides align to TRBD2. This CDR3 region has 13 residues. J was trimmed by 6 bases and V by 7 bases; bases with no gene match: 2. Germline assignment: CDR1 LNHDA and CDR2 SQIVND (reference sequence). The CDR3 reads CASNLAGGNEQFF. In nucleotides, the CDR3 is TGTGCCAGTAACCTAGCGGGAGGCAATGAGCAGTTCTTC.

This rearrangement joins TRBV5-6 to TRBJ1-1; TRBD1 agrees at 8 bases. The CDR3 runs to 13 residues. V was pared by 4 bases and J by 4 bases, with 3 bases of the junction left unmatched. Germline CDR1 is SGHDT and CDR2 is YYEEEE. CDR3 residues: CASSVTGGTEAFF. The CDR3 region has the DNA TGTGCCAGCAGCGTAACAGGGGGCACTGAAGCTTTCTTT.

CDR3 protein: CASSLDGTGLWSYGYTF. CDR3 coding DNA: TGCGCCAGCAGCTTGGATGGGACAGGGCTCTGGAGCTATGGCTACACCTTC. The chain couples TRBV5-1 to TRBJ1-2; 9 nucleotides line up with TRBD1. CDR3 length: 17 residues. V dropped 0 bases and J dropped 4; count of bases not matched to a gene: 10. CDR1 and CDR2 (germline): SGHRS, YFSETQ.

This clone was found a few times. The chain is built from TRBV19 and TRBJ2-3, with 12 bases aligning to TRBD1. This CDR3 comprises 15 residues. Per the germline V gene, CDR1 is LNHDA and CDR2 is SQIVND (reference sequence). V lost 9 bases to trimming and J lost 5 bases; unmatched junction nucleotides: 9. The CDR3 spells CASGPGTGGIDTQYF. The CDR3 bases are TGTGCCAGCGGACCGGGGACAGGGGGCATAGATACGCAGTATTTT.

The chain combines TRBV28 with TRBJ2-7; D might be TRBD2 (7 bases). The V gene lost 6 bases and the J gene lost 4 bases, with 19 bases spanning the gap. The CDR3 contains 15 residues. Germline V CDR1 and CDR2: MDHEN, SYDVKM. This CDR3 is CASRGGAVNFYEQYV. CDR3 nucleotide sequence: TGTGCCAGCAGGGGGGGGGCAGTAAATTTTTACGAGCAGTACGTC.

The chain joins TRBV7-9 to TRBJ2-3, with 8 bases fitting TRBD2. This CDR3 has 16 amino acids. Trimming at V came to 1 base and at J to 3 bases, leaving 6 bases not matched to a gene. Germline CDR1 SEHNR, CDR2 FQNEAQ (reference sequence). CDR3 in DNA: TGTGCCAGCAGCTTAGGTTCAGCTAGCGGGACAGATACGCAGTATTTT. Translated: CASSLGSASGTDTQYF.

This clone showed up just once. The chain employs TRBV5-4 and TRBJ1-2; no definite D call. This CDR3 is built from 15 residues. Per the germline V gene, CDR1 is SGHNT and CDR2 is YYREEE (reference sequence). The V gene lost 4 bases and the J gene lost 4 bases, with 17 bases spanning the gap. CDR3 residues: CASSPEGEELYGYTF. In DNA form, the CDR3 reads TGTGCCAGCAGCCCGGAGGGCGAGGAACTCTATGGCTACACCTTC.

The chain carries TRBV7-9 and TRBJ1-4, with a weak D call TRBD1 (6 bases). Looked up from germline, CDR1 is SEHNR and CDR2 is FQNEAQ (reference sequence). Trimming stripped 1 base from V and 4 bases from J, with 10 bases between. CDR3 length: 15 amino acids. The CDR3 DNA follows: TGTGCCAGCAGCTTAGGGGGACACCTTAATGAAAAACTGTTTTTT. Residues: CASSLGGHLNEKLFF.

The V call is TRBV28, the J call TRBJ2-2; TRBD2 agrees at 12 bases. Trimming at V came to 6 bases and at J to 3 bases, leaving 5 bases not matched to a gene. Germline-derived CDR1 and CDR2 are MDHEN and SYDVKM. This CDR3 is 16 amino acids long. The CDR3 region has the DNA TGTGCCAGCAGCGCTAGCGGGAGGGCCGACACCGGGGAGCTGTTTTTT. Translating it yields CASSASGRADTGELFF. Based on the CDR3 plus reference TRBV28 and TRBJ2-2, the full variable domain is DVKVTQSSRYLVKRTGEKVFLECVQDMDHENMFWYRQDPGLGLRLIYFSYDVKMKEKGDIPEGYSVSREKKERFSLILESASTNQTSMYLCASSASGRADTGELFFGEGSRLTVL.

Remarks on this clone: The junction departs from germline at one end; a sequencing error may be responsible. The gene calls are TRBV7-7 and TRBJ2-5; D not resolved. The CDR3 extends over 13 amino acids. Germline CDR1 and CDR2: SSHAT and FNYEAQ (reference sequence). The CDR3 bases are TGTGCTAGCAGCTTACGCTTTGCGGAGACCCAGTACTTC. It codes for CASSLRFAETQYF.

The chain couples TRBV6-5 to TRBJ2-1; D ambiguous. Trimming removed 6 bases at V and 1 base at J, with 13 bases between. Germline V gene data show CDR1 as MNHEY and CDR2 as SVGAGI. CDR3 length equals 15 residues. CDR3 residues: CASRSGRQSYNEQFF. CDR3 DNA: TGTGCCAGCAGGTCAGGCCGGCAATCCTACAATGAGCAGTTCTTC.

The chain links TRBV6-5 to TRBJ1-3; the D gene is possibly TRBD1 (5 bases). The V end lost 2 bases, the J end lost 3 bases, and 11 bases lay between the germline ends. The CDR3 loop spans 15 amino acids. Germline CDR1 and CDR2: MNHEY and SVGAGI. In nucleotides, the CDR3 is TGTGCCAGCAGTTACGCCCCCAGGGTTGGAAACACCATATATTTT. It specifies CASSYAPRVGNTIYF.